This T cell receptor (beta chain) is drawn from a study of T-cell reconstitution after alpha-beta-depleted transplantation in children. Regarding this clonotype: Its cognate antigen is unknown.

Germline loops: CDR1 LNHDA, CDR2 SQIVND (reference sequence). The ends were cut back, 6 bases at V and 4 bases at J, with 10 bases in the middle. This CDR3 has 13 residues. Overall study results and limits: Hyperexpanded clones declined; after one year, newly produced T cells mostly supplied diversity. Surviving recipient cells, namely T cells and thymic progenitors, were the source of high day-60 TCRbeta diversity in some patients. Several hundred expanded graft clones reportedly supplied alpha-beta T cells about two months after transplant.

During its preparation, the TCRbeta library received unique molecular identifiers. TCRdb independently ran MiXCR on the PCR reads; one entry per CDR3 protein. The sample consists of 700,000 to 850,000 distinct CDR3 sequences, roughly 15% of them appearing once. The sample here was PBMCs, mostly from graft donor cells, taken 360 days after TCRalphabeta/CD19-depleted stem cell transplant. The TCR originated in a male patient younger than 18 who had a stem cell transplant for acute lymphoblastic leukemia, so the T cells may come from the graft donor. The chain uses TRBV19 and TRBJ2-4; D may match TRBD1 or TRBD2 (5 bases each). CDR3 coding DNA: TGTGCCAGTAGCCGGGACCCGAAAAACATTCAGTACTTC. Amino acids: CASSRDPKNIQYF.